This TCR beta chain was recorded in a study of T cells in Graves' hyperthyroidism and ophthalmopathy. V was trimmed by 2 bases and J by 1 base, leaving 8 bases between them. Germline V gene lookup returns CDR1 MGHRA and CDR2 YSYEKL. This CDR3 is built from 14 residues. This clonotype was counted a single time. RNA transcripts yielded amplified TCR beta CDR3 regions. During a first-round RT-PCR of the TCR CDR3, the HTBI primer set was used. TCRdb reprocessed the multiplex PCR reads via MiXCR and lists one record per CDR3 protein. The data contain a few hundred thousand distinct CDR3 sequences, 20% to 30% of them singletons.

The sequencing input was blood. The receptor was isolated from a man aged 45 to 65 with Graves' hyperthyroidism. The chain uses TRBV4-1 and TRBJ1-1; tentative D call: TRBD1 (5 bases). The CDR3 sequence: CASSQRGGNTEAFF. The CDR3 DNA sequence: TGCGCCAGCAGCCAACGGGGGGGGAACACTGAAGCTTTCTTT.